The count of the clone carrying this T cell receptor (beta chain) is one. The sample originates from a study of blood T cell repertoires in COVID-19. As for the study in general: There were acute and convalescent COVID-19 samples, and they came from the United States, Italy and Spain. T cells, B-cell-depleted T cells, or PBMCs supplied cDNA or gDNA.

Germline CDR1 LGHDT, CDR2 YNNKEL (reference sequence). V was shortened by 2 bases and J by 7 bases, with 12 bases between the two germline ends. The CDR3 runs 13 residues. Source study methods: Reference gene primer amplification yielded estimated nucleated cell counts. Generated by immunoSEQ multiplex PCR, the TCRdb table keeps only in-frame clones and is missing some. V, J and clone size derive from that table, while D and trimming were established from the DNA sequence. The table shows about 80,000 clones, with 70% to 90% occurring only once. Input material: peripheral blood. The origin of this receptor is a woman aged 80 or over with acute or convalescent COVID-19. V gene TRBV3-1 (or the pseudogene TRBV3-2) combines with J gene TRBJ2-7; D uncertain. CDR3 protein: CASSQPPLREQYF. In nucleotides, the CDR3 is TGTGCCAGCAGCCAACCCCCGCTGAGGGAGCAGTACTTC.